This TCR beta chain was recorded in a study of shared clonotypes between healthy human individuals. When replicate PCRs were run on sorted subsets, they used 200 ng DNA, some 33,000 T cell genomes. Repertoires were generated with immunoSEQ multiplex PCR, while TCRdb's copy carries only in-frame clones and drops some. The repertoire consists of some 1 million clones, with about 80% occurring once and the leading ten covering about 1.5%. A note on this clone: What it binds is unknown.

The length of the CDR3 is 15 residues. Trimming at V came to 0 bases and at J to 10 bases, leaving 12 bases not matched to a gene. The V gene's germline CDR1 is GTSNPN and CDR2 SVGIG (reference sequence). Participating donors were healthy, HIV-negative adults free of recent acute infections or vaccinations. It was into CD45RA+ naive and CD45RA-negative memory subsets that the CD4+ cells were split. Findings of the study overall: It was only blood that was sampled, and tissue repertoires likely differ.

The sequencing sample was made of memory CD4+ T cells sorted from blood. Documented subset: CD45RA-negative fraction. The sequence came from a man aged 18 to 29 in good health. V gene TRBV30 combines with J gene TRBJ2-1; 7 bases are shared with TRBD2. CDR3 nucleotide sequence: TGTGCCTGGAGTGTTGGCGGGAGTACCTTCTCGGAGCAGTTCTTC. Protein: CAWSVGGSTFSEQFF. Full variable domain (outside the CDR3, taken from reference TRBV30 and TRBJ2-1): SQTIHQWPATLVQPVGSPLSLECTVEGTSNPNLYWYRQAAGRGLQLLFYSVGIGQISSEVPQNLSASRPQDRQFILSSKKLLLSDSGFYLCAWSVGGSTFSEQFFGPGTRLTVL.